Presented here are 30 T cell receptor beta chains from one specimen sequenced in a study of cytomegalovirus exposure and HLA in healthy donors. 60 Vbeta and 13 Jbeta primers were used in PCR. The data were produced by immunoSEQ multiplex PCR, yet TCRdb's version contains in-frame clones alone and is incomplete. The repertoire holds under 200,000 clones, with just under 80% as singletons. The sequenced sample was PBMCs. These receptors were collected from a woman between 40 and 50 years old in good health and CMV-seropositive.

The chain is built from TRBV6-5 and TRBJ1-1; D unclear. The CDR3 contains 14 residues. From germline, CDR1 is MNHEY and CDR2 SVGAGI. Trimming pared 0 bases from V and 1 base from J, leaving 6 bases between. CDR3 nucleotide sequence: TGTGCCAGCAGTTACTCGAACGGGAACACTGAAGCTTTCTTT. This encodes CASSYSNGNTEAFF.

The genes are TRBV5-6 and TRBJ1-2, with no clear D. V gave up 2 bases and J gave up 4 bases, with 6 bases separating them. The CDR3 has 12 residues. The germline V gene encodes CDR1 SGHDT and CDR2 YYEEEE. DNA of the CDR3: TGTGCCAGCAGCTTCACAGCCTATGGCTACACCTTC. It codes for CASSFTAYGYTF.

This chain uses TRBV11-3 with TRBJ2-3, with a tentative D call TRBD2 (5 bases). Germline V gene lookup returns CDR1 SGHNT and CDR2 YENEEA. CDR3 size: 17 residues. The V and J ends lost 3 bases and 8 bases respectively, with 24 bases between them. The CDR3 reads CASSFTYRGRREGTQYF. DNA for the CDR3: TGTGCCAGCAGCTTCACGTACCGCGGGCGCCGGGAAGGTACGCAGTATTTT.

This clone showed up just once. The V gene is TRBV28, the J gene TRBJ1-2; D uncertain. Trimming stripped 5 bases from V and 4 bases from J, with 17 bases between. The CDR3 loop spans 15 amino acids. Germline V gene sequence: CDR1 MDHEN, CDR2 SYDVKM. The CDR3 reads CASSPRGIFGYGYTF. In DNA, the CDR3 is TGTGCCAGCAGTCCCCGAGGGATATTCGGCTATGGCTACACCTTC.

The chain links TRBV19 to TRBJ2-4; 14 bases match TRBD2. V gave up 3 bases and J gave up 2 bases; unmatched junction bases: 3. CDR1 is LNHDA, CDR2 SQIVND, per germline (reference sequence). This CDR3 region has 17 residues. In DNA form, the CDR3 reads TGTGCCAGTAGTATGCGGACTAGCGGGGGGCCCAAAAACATTCAGTACTTC. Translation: CASSMRTSGGPKNIQYF.

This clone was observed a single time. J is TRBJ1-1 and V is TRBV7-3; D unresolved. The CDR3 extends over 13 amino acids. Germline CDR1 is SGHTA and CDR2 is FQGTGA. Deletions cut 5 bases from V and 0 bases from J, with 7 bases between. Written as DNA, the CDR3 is TGTGCCAGCAGCCGCGAGATGAACACTGAAGCTTTCTTT. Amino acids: CASSREMNTEAFF. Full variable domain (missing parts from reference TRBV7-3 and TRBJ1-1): GAGVSQTPSNKVTEKGKYVELRCDPISGHTALYWYRQSLGQGPEFLIYFQGTGAADDSGLPNDRFFAVRPEGSVSTLKIQRTERGDSAVYLCASSREMNTEAFFGQGTRLTVV.

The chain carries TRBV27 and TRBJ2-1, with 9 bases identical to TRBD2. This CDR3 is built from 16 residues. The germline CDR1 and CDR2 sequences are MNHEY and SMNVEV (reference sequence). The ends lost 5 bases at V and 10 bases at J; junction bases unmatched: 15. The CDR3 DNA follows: TGTGCCAGCAGTCCAAAGGCGCGCGGGGGGGCCGGGGAGCAGTTCTTC. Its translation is CASSPKARGGAGEQFF.

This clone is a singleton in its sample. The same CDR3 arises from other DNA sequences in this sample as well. In nucleotides, the CDR3 is TGCGCCAGCAGCTCGCAAAGCGGGGGGGATCAGTTCTTC. As protein: CASSSQSGGDQFF. This chain uses TRBV5-1 with TRBJ2-1; 10 bases align to TRBD2. Germline lookup yields CDR1 SGHRS and CDR2 YFSETQ. J lost 13 bases, V lost 3 bases, and 7 bases had no gene match. This CDR3 is built from 13 residues. Using reference TRBV5-1 and TRBJ2-1 for the parts outside the CDR3, the full variable domain is KAGVTQTPRYLIKTRGQQVTLSCSPISGHRSVSWYQQTPGQGLQFLFEYFSETQRNKGNFPGRFSGRQFSNSRSEMNVSTLELGDSALYLCASSSQSGGDQFFGPGTRLTVL.

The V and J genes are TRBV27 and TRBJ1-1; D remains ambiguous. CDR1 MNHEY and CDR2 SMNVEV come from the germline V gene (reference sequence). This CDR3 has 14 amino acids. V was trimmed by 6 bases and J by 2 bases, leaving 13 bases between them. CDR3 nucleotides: TGTGCCAGCAGCCCCCAGAACAGCAACACTGAAGCTTTCTTT. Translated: CASSPQNSNTEAFF.

The CDR3 sequence: CASSPTGPFGPLHF. DNA of the CDR3: TGTGCCAGCAGTCCGACAGGACCCTTCGGTCCCCTCCACTTT. This chain connects TRBV27 to TRBJ1-6; a weak D match, TRBD1 (6 bases). The CDR3 length is 14 residues. V gave up 5 bases and J gave up 13 bases, with 18 bases separating them. Looked up from germline, CDR1 is MNHEY and CDR2 is SMNVEV (reference sequence).

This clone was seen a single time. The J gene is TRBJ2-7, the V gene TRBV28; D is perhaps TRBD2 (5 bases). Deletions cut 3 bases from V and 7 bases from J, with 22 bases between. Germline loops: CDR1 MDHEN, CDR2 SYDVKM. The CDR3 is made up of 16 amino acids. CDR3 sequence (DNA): TGTGCCAGCAGTTTCTTACTGGGTCCGAAAGGAGGAGAGCAGTACTTC. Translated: CASSFLLGPKGGEQYF.

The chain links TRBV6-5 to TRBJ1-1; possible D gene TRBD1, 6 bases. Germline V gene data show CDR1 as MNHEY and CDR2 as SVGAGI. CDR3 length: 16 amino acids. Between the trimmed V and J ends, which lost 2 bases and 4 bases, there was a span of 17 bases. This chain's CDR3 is CASSYLGATHSTEAFF. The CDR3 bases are TGTGCCAGCAGTTACCTGGGGGCCACCCATTCCACTGAAGCTTTCTTT.

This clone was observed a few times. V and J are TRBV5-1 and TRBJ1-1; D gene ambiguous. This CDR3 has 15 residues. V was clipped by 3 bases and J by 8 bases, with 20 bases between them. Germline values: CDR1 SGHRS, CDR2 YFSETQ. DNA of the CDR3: TGCGCCAGCAGCTACCAAACAGACCGTGTTTCCGAAGCTTTCTTT. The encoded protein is CASSYQTDRVSEAFF.

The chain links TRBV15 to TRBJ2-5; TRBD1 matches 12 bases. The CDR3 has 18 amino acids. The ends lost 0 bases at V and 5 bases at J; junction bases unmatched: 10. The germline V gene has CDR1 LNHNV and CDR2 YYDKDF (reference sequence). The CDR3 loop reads CATSRDQRDRGLRETQYF. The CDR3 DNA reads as TGTGCCACCAGCAGAGATCAACGGGACAGGGGGCTCCGGGAGACCCAGTACTTC.

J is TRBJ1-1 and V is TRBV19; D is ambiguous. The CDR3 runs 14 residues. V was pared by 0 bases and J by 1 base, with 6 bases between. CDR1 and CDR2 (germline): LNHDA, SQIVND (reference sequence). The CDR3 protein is CASSIDGKNTEAFF. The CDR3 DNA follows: TGTGCCAGTAGTATAGACGGGAAGAACACTGAAGCTTTCTTT.

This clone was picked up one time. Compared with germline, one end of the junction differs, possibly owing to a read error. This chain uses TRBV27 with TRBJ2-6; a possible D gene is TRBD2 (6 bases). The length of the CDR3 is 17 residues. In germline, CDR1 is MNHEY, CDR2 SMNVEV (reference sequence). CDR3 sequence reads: CASSLFGGPSGANGLTF. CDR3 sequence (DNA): TGTGCCAGCAGTTTATTCGGAGGGCCCTCTGGGGCCAACGGCCTGACTTTC.

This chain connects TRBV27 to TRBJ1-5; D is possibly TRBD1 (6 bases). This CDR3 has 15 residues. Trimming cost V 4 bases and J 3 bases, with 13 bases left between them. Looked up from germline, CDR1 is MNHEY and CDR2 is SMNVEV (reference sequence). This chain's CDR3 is CASSSTGSFNQPQHF. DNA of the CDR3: TGTGCCAGCAGTTCGACAGGCTCCTTCAATCAGCCCCAGCATTTT.

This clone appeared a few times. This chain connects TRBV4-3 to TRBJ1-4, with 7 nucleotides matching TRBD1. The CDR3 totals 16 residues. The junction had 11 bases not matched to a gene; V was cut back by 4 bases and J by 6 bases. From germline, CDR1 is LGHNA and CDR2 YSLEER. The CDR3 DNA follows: TGCGCCAGCAGCCCGGCCGTGGGAACAGGGGATGAAAAACTGTTTTTT. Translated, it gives CASSPAVGTGDEKLFF.

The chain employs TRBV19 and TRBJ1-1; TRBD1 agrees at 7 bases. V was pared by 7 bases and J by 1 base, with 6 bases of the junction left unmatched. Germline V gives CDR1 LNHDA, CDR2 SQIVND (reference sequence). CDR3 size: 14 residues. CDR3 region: CASIGTDRNTEAFF. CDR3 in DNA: TGTGCCAGTATCGGGACAGACCGGAACACTGAAGCTTTCTTT.

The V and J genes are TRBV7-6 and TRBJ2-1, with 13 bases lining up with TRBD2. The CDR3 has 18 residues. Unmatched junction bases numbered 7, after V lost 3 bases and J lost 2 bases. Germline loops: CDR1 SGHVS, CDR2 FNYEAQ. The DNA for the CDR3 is TGTGCCAGCAGCTTGGGAATCGGGACTAGCGGGGCCTACAATGAGCAGTTCTTC. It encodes CASSLGIGTSGAYNEQFF.

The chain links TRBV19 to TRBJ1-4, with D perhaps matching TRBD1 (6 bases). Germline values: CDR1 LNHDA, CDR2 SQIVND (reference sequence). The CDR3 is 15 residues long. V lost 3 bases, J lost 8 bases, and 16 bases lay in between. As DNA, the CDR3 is TGTGCCAGTAGTATCGGGGGGCAGGGAAACGAAAAACTGTTTTTT. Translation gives CASSIGGQGNEKLFF.

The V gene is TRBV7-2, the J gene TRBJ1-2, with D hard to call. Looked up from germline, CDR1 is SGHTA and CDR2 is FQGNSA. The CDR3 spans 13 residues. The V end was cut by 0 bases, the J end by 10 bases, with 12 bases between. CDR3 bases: TGTGCCAGCAGCTTAGCCGGTAGTCCTCACTACACCTTC. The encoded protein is CASSLAGSPHYTF.

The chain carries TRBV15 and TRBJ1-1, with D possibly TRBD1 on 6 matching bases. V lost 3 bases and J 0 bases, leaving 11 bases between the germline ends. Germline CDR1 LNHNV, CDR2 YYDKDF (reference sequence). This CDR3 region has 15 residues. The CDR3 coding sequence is TGTGCCACCAGCAGGGGCCGGGACATGAACACTGAAGCTTTCTTT. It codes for CATSRGRDMNTEAFF.

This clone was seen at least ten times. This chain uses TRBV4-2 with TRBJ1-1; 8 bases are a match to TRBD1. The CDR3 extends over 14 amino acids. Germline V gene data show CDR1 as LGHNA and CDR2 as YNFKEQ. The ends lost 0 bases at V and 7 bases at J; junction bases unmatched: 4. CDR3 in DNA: TGTGCCAGCAGCCAAGAATGGGACAGGTTTGAAGCTTTCTTT. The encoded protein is CASSQEWDRFEAFF.

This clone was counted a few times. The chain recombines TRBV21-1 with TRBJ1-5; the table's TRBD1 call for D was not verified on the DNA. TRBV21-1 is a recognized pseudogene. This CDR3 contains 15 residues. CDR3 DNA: TGTGCCAGCAGCAAAGGGGGACAAGGCAATCAGCCCCAGCATTTT. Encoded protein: CASSKGGQGNQPQHF.

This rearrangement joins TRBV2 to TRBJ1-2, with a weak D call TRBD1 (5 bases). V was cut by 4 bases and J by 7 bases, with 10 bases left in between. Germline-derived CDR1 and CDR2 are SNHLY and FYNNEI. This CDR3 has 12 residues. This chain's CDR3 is CASSARQGGYTF. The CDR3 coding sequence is TGTGCCAGCAGTGCGAGGCAGGGTGGCTACACCTTC.

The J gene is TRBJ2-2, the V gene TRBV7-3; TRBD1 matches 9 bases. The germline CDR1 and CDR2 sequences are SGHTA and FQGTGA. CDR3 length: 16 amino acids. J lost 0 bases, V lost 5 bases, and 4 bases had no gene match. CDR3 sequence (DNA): TGTGCCAGCAGCACTACAGGGGGCGCGAACACCGGGGAGCTGTTTTTT. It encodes CASSTTGGANTGELFF.

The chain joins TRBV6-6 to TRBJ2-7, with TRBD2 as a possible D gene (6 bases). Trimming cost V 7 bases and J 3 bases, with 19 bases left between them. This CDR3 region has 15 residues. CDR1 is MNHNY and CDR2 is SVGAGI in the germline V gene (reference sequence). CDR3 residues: CASNMRGDWGYEQYF. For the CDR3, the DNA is TGTGCCAGCAACATGCGAGGGGACTGGGGCTACGAGCAGTACTTC.

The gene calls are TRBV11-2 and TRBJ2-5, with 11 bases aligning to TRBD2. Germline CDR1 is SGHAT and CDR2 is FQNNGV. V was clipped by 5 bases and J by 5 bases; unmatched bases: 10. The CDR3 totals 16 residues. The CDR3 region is CASSPGVAGGLETQYF. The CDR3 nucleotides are TGTGCCAGCAGCCCGGGGGTAGCGGGGGGGCTTGAGACCCAGTACTTC.

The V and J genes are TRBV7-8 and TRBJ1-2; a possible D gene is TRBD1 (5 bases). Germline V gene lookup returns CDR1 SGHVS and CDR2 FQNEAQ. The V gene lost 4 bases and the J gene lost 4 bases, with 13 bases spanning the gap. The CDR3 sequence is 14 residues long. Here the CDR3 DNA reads TGTGCCAGCAGCTCCCGGACGGGACTCTATGGCTACACCTTC. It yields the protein CASSSRTGLYGYTF. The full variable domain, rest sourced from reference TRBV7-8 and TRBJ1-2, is GAGVSQSPRYKVAKRGQDVALRCDPISGHVSLFWYQQALGQGPEFLTYFQNEAQLDKSGLPSDRFFAERPEGSVSTLKIQRTQQEDSAVYLCASSSRTGLYGYTFGSGTRLTVV.